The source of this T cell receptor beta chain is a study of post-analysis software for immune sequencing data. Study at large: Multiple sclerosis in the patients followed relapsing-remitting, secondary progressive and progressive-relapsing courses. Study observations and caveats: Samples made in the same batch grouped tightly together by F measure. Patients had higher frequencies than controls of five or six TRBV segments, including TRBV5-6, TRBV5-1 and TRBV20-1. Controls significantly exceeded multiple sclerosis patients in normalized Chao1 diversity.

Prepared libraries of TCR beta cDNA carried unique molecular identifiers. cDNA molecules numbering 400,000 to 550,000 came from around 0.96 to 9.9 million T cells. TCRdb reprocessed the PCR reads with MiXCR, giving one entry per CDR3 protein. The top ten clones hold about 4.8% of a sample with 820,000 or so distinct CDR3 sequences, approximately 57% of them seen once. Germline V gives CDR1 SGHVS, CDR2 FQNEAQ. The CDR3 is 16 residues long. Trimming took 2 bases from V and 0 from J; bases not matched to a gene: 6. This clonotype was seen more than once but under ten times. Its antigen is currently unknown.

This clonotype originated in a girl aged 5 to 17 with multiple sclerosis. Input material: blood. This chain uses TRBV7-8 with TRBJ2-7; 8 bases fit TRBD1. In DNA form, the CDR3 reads TGTGCCAGCAGCTTAAAATGGACAGGGCTCTCCTACGAGCAGTACTTC. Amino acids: CASSLKWTGLSYEQYF.